Following are 10 T cell receptor beta chains from one sample sequenced in a study of blood T cell repertoires in COVID-19. Libraries were prepared by immunoSEQ multiplex PCR; TCRdb keeps only in-frame clonotypes and omits some of them. This sample has 290,000 or so clones, with roughly 85% found just once. Sequenced material: PBMCs or T cells enriched from blood (not recorded which). These receptors came from a man in his forties or fifties who had been exposed to COVID-19.

The chain couples TRBV30 to TRBJ1-5, with D hard to call. V was cut by 3 bases and J by 0 bases, with 3 bases left in between. Germline V gene lookup returns CDR1 GTSNPN and CDR2 SVGIG (reference sequence). The CDR3 spans 12 residues. The CDR3 nucleotides are TGTGCCTGGAGCCTTAGCAATCAGCCCCAGCATTTT. Amino acids: CAWSLSNQPQHF.

The chain employs TRBV5-3 and TRBJ1-1; D gene unclear. TRBV5-3 is known as an ORF, though its function is uncertain. This CDR3 spans 11 amino acids. V was clipped by 0 bases and J by 8 bases, with 5 bases between them. The CDR3 coding sequence is TGTGCCAGAAGCTTGGACCGGGAAGCTTTCTTT. It yields the protein CARSLDREAFF.

The chain couples TRBV11-3 to TRBJ2-1, with 9 nucleotides matching TRBD2. CDR1 and CDR2 (germline): SGHNT, YENEEA. J lost 8 bases, V lost 2 bases, and 19 bases had no gene match. The length of the CDR3 is 19 residues. In DNA form, the CDR3 reads TGTGCCAGCAGCTTATATCTAGCGGGGAGTGGGGGAAGATACTATGAGCAGTTCTTC. Translation gives CASSLYLAGSGGRYYEQFF.

This clone showed up just a few times. J is TRBJ2-1 and V is TRBV11-3, with 11 bases matching TRBD1. V was clipped by 6 bases and J by 7 bases; unmatched bases: 8. The CDR3 sequence is 15 residues long. Germline V CDR1 and CDR2: SGHNT, YENEEA. The CDR3 spells CASRSGQGARNEQFF. The DNA for the CDR3 is TGTGCCAGCAGATCCGGACAGGGGGCTCGGAATGAGCAGTTCTTC.

CDR3 nucleotides: TGTGCCAGCAGCTCATACACCGGGGAGCTGTTTTTT. As protein: CASSSYTGELFF. V gene TRBV7-3 combines with J gene TRBJ2-2; D is uncertain. The CDR3 has 12 amino acids. CDR1 is SGHTA and CDR2 is FQGTGA in the germline V gene. Trimming took off 4 bases at V and 3 bases at J, with 3 bases between the two ends.

V is TRBV9 and J is TRBJ2-5, with 10 bases lining up with TRBD2. CDR1 is SGDLS, CDR2 YYNGEE, per germline. The ends lost 5 bases at V and 4 bases at J; junction bases unmatched: 11. The CDR3 is 16 amino acids. Written as DNA, the CDR3 is TGTGCCAGCAGAGACCTTCTAGCGGGAGATGTAGAGACCCAGTACTTC. Its protein is CASRDLLAGDVETQYF.

This clone was seen just once. The rearrangement joins TRBV11-3 to TRBJ1-2; 7 nucleotides line up with TRBD1. CDR1 and CDR2 from the germline V gene are SGHNT and YENEEA. There are 14 residues in the CDR3. The V gene end was trimmed by 5 bases and the J gene end by 8 bases; junction bases not matched to a gene: 11. In DNA, the CDR3 is TGTGCCAGCAGCCCCCGGGGGACAGCCTTGGGCTACACCTTC. This gives the protein CASSPRGTALGYTF.

The chain has TRBV4-1 and TRBJ2-2; 7 bases are shared with TRBD2. The CDR3 runs 16 residues. V trimming: 1 base; J trimming: 7 bases; junction bases outside the gene matches: 9. CDR1 is MGHRA and CDR2 is YSYEKL in the germline V gene. The CDR3 nucleotides are TGCGCCAGCAGCCAAGTGCGGGCCGGGGGGAACGGGGAGCTGTTTTTT. Its protein product is CASSQVRAGGNGELFF.

The rearrangement uses TRBV19 and TRBJ1-1, with D perhaps matching TRBD1 (5 bases). The ends were cut back, 7 bases at V and 7 bases at J, with 16 bases in the middle. Germline CDR1 and CDR2: LNHDA and SQIVND (reference sequence). The CDR3 extends over 13 amino acids. The CDR3 region is CASTQRTFGEAFF. The CDR3, as DNA: TGTGCCAGTACCCAAAGGACATTTGGTGAAGCTTTCTTT.

The chain recombines TRBV5-4 with TRBJ2-1; 9 bases align to TRBD1. V gave up 4 bases and J gave up 9 bases; unmatched junction bases: 14. The CDR3 consists of 16 residues. CDR1 SGHNT and CDR2 YYREEE come from the germline V gene (reference sequence). CDR3 sequence reads: CASSNGPGQGVTEQFF. In nucleotides, the CDR3 is TGTGCCAGCAGCAATGGACCGGGACAGGGAGTCACTGAGCAGTTCTTC. The whole variable domain, filled in from reference TRBV5-4 and TRBJ2-1, reads ETGVTQSPTHLIKTRGQQVTLRCSSQSGHNTVSWYQQALGQGPQFIFQYYREEENGRGNFPPRFSGLQFPNYSSELNVNALELDDSALYLCASSNGPGQGVTEQFFGPGTRLTVL.